The T cell receptor (beta chain) under discussion was sequenced for a study of PD-1 blockade in classical Hodgkin lymphoma. Study-wide results and limits: Anyone who began nivolumab under 1 year after ASCT was excluded. Baseline TCR diversity was reportedly lower in newly diagnosed patients than in healthy donors. It was reported as lower still in relapsed/refractory patients.

Of note for this clone: Its antigen is unknown.

All patients experienced relapse after autologous stem cell transplantation, and brentuximab vedotin exposure was variable. Applied to thawed PBMCs, magnetic negative selection was the method used to isolate CD8+ T cells. Germline V gene data show CDR1 as MNHEY and CDR2 as SMNVEV (reference sequence). Trimming took 6 bases from V and 7 from J; bases not matched to a gene: 11. The CDR3 covers 15 residues. Method: immunoSEQ multiplex PCR; TCRdb's copy keeps in-frame clones and lacks some. The table lists 5,000 to 6,000 clones, approximately 83% of them singletons. Sequencing used CD8+ T cells from blood, obtained at baseline. This chain joins TRBV27 and TRBJ2-1; 8 nucleotides match TRBD1. This receptor was obtained from a human donor with classical Hodgkin lymphoma. CDR3 loop: CASSLGQGLTNEQFF. DNA for the CDR3: TGTGCCAGCAGCCTAGGACAGGGCTTAACGAATGAGCAGTTCTTC.